The clone carrying this T cell receptor beta chain was recorded a few times. Antigen: not known. The entry originates in a study of identical twins. Overall study findings and caveats: For zero-insertion analyses, partial confounding could come from invariant MAIT and iNKT cells. Carriage of fewer insertions was seen in abundant cord blood beta clonotypes, whereas memory repertoires showed none. Interpretation of the results relied on cross-sectional statistical analysis and not on following the same donors.

V lost 2 bases, J lost 3 bases, and 22 bases lay in between. CDR3 length equals 18 residues. Germline CDR1 reads MNHEY; CDR2 reads SMNVEV (reference sequence). Via MiXCR, TCRdb re-called the 5' RACE reads, giving one row per CDR3 protein. The repertoire has some 330,000 distinct CDR3 sequences, 9% to 10% of them found once; the top ten carry about 9.1%. Sequencing was done on a sample of naive T cells sorted from blood. The V gene is TRBV27, the J gene TRBJ2-5; D perhaps matches TRBD2 (5 bases). The source is a woman aged 45-59 years in good health. The DNA of the CDR3 is TGTGCCAGCAGTTTACGACCCACTGGGCGGGCCGGAGAAGAGACCCAGTACTTC. Amino acid sequence: CASSLRPTGRAGEETQYF.